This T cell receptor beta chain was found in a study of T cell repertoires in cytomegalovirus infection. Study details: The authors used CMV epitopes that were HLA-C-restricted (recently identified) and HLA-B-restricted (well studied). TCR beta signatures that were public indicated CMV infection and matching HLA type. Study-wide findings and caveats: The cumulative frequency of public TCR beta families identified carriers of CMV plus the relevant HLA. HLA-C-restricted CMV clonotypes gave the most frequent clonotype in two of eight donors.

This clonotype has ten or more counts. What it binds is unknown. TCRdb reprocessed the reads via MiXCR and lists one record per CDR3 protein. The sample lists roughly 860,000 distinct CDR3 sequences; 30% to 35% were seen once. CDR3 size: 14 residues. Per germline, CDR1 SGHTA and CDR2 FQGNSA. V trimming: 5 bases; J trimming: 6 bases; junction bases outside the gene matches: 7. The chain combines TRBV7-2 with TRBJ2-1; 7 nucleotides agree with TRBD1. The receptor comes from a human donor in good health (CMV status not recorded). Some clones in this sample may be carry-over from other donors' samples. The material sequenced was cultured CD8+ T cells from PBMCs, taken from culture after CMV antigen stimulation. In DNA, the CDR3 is TGTGCCAGCAGCGCCGACAGGGTGCCCAATGAGCAGTTCTTC. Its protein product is CASSADRVPNEQFF.